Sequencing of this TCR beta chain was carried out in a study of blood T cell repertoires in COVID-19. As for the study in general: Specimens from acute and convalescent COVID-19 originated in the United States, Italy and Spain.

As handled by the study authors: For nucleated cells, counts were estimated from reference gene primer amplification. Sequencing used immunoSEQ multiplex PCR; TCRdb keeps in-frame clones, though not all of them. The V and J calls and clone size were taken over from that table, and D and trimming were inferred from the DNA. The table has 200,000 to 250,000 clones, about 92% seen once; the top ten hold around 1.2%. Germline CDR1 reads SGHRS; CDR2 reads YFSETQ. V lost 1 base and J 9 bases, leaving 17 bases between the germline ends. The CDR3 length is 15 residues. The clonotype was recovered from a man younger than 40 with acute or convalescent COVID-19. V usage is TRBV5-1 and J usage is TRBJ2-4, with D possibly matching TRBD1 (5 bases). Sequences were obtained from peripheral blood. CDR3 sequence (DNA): TGCGCCAGCAGCTTGTTTTACAGGTTGATAAGCATTCAGTACTTC. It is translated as CASSLFYRLISIQYF.